This T cell receptor (beta chain) was sequenced during a study of control samples from healthy donors and cancer patients. Data came from immunoSEQ multiplex PCR; TCRdb stores just in-frame clones and leaves some out. The sample holds tens of thousands of clones, roughly nine tenths seen once. This clone appeared a few times. Germline V gene lookup returns CDR1 SNHLY and CDR2 FYNNEI. Trimming removed 8 bases from V and 0 bases from J, with 12 bases in between. The CDR3 totals 14 residues. The sequencing input was PBMCs. The chain joins TRBV2 to TRBJ2-3, with unresolved D. This receptor was obtained from a woman in her fifties or sixties with colorectal cancer. The DNA of the CDR3 is TGTGCCAGCCGACTCTTCCCTAGCACAGATACGCAGTATTTT. Amino acid sequence: CASRLFPSTDTQYF. Combining the CDR3 with reference TRBV2 and TRBJ2-3 gives the whole variable domain EPEVTQTPSHQVTQMGQEVILRCVPISNHLYFYWYRQILGQKVEFLVSFYNNEISEKSEIFDDQFSVERPDGSNFTLKIRSTKLEDSAMYFCASRLFPSTDTQYFGPGTRLTVL.